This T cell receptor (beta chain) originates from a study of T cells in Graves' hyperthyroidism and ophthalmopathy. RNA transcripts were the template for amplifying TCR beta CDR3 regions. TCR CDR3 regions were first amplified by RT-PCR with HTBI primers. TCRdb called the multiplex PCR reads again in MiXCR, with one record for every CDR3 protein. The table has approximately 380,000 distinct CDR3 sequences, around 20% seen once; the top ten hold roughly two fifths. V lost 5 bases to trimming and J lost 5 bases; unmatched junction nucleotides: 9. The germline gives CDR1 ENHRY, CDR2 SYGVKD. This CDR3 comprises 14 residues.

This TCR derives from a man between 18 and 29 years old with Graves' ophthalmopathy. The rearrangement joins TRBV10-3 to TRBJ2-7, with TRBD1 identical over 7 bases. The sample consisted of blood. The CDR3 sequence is CAISIDRASNEQYF. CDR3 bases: TGTGCCATCAGTATAGACAGGGCGTCCAACGAGCAGTACTTC.